This T cell receptor beta chain derives from a study of glioma-infiltrating T cells. Broader study findings: Very few CDR3 sequences were shared between tissue and blood. Tissue-blood divergence was below expectation in non-neoplastic patients, above in gliomas.

The CDR3 has 15 amino acids. Germline CDR1 and CDR2: MNHNS and SASEGT. Using RNA template, CDR3s of TCR alpha and beta were amplified with iRepertoire arm-PCR. TCRdb reprocessed the multiplex PCR reads with MiXCR, giving one entry per CDR3 protein. The data hold about 89,000 distinct CDR3 sequences, with 23% observed a single time. This clonotype was counted many times. The antigen remains unidentified. One end of the junction is discordant with germline, which a read error may explain. The material sequenced was glioma tissue, nonneoplastic brain tissue, or PBMCs (not recorded which). The source of this sequence is a human donor with low-grade glioma or glioblastoma, undergoing nonglioma brain surgery, or in good health (not recorded which). The chain couples TRBV6-1 to TRBJ2-7; the match to TRBD1 covers 8 bases. CDR3: CAGSGRTGSWDEQYF. The CDR3 bases are TGTGCCGGCAGTGGACGGACAGGGTCTTGGGACGAGCAGTACTTC.